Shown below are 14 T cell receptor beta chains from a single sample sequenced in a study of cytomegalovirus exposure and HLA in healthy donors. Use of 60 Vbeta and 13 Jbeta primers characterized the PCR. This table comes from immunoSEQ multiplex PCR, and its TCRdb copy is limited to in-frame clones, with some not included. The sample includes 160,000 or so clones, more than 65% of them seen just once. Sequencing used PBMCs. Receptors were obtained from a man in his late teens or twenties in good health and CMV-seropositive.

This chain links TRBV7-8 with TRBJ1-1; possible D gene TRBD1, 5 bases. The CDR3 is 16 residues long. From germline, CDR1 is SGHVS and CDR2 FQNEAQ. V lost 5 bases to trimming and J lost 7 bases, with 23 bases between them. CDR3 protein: CASSGPGGVGEFEAFF. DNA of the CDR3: TGTGCCAGCAGCGGTCCGGGGGGGGTAGGAGAATTTGAAGCTTTCTTT.

CDR3 amino acids: CASSPQMGGRAGTDTQYF. The CDR3 region has the DNA TGTGCCAGCTCACCACAAATGGGCGGGAGGGCCGGCACAGATACGCAGTATTTT. The J gene is TRBJ2-3, the V gene TRBV18, with 9 bases fitting TRBD2. The CDR3 runs 18 residues. CDR1 is KGHSH, CDR2 LQKENI, per germline. Unmatched junction bases numbered 9, after V lost 1 base and J lost 1 base.

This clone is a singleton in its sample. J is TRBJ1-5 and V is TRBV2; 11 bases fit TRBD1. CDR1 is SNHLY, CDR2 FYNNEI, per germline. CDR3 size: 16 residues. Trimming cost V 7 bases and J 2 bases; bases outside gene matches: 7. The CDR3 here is CASMRTGGDGNQPQHF. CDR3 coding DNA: TGTGCCAGCATGCGGACAGGGGGCGACGGCAATCAGCCCCAGCATTTT.

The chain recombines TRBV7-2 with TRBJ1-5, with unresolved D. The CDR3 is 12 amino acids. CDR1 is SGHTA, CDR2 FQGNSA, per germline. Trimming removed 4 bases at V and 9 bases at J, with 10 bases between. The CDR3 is CASSSPGWPQHF. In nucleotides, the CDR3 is TGTGCCAGCAGCTCCCCGGGGTGGCCCCAGCATTTT.

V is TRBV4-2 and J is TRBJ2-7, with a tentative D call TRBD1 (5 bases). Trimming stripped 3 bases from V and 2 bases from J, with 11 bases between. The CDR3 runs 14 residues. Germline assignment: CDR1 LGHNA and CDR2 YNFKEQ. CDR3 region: CASSHGGAPYEQYF. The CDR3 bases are TGTGCCAGCAGCCATGGTGGGGCGCCCTACGAGCAGTACTTC.

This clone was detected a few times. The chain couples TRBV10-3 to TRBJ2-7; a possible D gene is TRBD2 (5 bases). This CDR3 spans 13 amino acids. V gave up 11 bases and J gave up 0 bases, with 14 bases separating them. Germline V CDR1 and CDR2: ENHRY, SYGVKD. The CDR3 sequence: CAARGPSSYEQYF. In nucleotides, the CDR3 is TGTGCCGCCCGGGGTCCGAGCTCCTACGAGCAGTACTTC.

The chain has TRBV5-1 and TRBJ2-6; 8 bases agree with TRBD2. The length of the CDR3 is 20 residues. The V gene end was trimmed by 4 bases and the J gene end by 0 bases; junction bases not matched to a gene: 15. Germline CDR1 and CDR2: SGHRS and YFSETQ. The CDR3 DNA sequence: TGCGCCAGCAGCCGACGGTTGGCGGGAGGCCTACCCTCTGGGGCCAACGTCCTGACTTTC. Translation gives CASSRRLAGGLPSGANVLTF.

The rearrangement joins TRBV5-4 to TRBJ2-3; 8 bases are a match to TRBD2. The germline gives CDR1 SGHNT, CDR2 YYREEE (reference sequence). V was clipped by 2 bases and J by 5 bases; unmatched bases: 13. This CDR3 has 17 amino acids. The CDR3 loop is CASSFTSPGTRKDTQYF. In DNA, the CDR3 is TGTGCCAGCAGCTTCACAAGTCCCGGGACTAGAAAAGATACGCAGTATTTT.

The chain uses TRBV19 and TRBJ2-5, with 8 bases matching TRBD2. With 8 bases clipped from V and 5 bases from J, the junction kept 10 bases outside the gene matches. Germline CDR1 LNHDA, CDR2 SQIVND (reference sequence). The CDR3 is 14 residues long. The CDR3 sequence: CASGPGGPWETQYF. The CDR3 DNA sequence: TGTGCCAGTGGACCGGGGGGGCCATGGGAGACCCAGTACTTC.

CDR3 nucleotide sequence: TGTGCCAGTCGGCAGGGGACCCTTACGAATCAGCCCCAGCATTTT. Translating gives CASRQGTLTNQPQHF. This chain uses TRBV6-6 with TRBJ1-5, with a possible D match to TRBD1 (6 bases). The CDR3 totals 15 residues. Trimming pared 9 bases from V and 4 bases from J, leaving 19 bases between. The germline CDR1 and CDR2 sequences are MNHNY and SVGAGI (reference sequence).

The CDR3 DNA is TGCGCCAGCAGCTTAGGGACAGGGACCACTGAAGCTTTCTTT. It specifies CASSLGTGTTEAFF. The chain has TRBV5-1 and TRBJ1-1; 9 positions agree with TRBD1. With V trimmed by 2 bases and J by 4 bases, 3 bases remained unmatched. The CDR3 extends over 14 amino acids. Germline V CDR1 and CDR2: SGHRS, YFSETQ.

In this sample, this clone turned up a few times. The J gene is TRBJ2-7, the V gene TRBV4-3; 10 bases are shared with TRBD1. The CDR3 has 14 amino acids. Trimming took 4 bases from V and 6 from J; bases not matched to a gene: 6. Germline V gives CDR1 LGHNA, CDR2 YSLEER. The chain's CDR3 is CASSRDRGWSEQYF. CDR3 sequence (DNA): TGCGCCAGCAGCCGGGACAGGGGATGGAGCGAGCAGTACTTC.

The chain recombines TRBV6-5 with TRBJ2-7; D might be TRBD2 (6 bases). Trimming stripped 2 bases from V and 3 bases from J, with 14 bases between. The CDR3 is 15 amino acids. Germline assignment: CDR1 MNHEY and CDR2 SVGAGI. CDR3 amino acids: CASSYPALGGYEQYF. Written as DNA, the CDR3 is TGTGCCAGCAGTTACCCGGCTTTGGGGGGCTACGAGCAGTACTTC.

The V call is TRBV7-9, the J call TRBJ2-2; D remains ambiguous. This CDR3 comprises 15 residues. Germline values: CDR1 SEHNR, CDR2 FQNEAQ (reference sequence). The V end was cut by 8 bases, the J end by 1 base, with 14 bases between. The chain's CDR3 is CASVSRGGNTGELFF. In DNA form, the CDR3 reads TGTGCCAGCGTTTCGAGAGGCGGGAACACCGGGGAGCTGTTTTTT.